The 25 T cell receptor beta chains reported below all come from one sample, sequenced in a study of blood T cell repertoires in COVID-19. Some clones are missing from TCRdb's copy, which holds only in-frame ones; the method was immunoSEQ multiplex PCR. Of about 300,000 clones in the sample, approximately 85% are singletons; the top ten hold approximately 1.5%. Material for sequencing was peripheral blood. These receptors came from a woman between 45 and 60 years old with acute or convalescent COVID-19.

This clone was seen only once. The chain is built from TRBV28 and TRBJ1-1; no firm D call. CDR1 is MDHEN and CDR2 is SYDVKM in the germline V gene. V gave up 3 bases and J gave up 4 bases, with 9 bases separating them. The CDR3 length is 13 residues. CDR3 residues: CASSFSSSTEAFF. The DNA for the CDR3 is TGTGCCAGCAGTTTCAGTTCTTCCACTGAAGCTTTCTTT.

The chain combines TRBV5-1 with TRBJ1-2; tentative D call: TRBD1 (5 bases). Germline values: CDR1 SGHRS, CDR2 YFSETQ. With 4 bases removed from V and 4 bases from J, the gap between germline ends came to 11 bases. The CDR3 has 13 residues. CDR3 amino acids: CASSRGSGYGYTF. CDR3 DNA: TGCGCCAGCAGCAGGGGCAGTGGCTATGGCTACACCTTC. Using reference TRBV5-1 and TRBJ1-2 for the parts outside the CDR3, the full variable domain is KAGVTQTPRYLIKTRGQQVTLSCSPISGHRSVSWYQQTPGQGLQFLFEYFSETQRNKGNFPGRFSGRQFSNSRSEMNVSTLELGDSALYLCASSRGSGYGYTFGSGTRLTVV.

This sequence joins TRBV10-2 and TRBJ2-3; TRBD2 aligns across 8 bases. CDR3 size: 15 residues. V shed 7 bases, J shed 2 bases, and the junction held 8 bases outside the gene matches. Germline V gene data show CDR1 as WSHSY and CDR2 as SAAADI. CDR3 nucleotide sequence: TGCGCCAGCACCGCGAGCGGGAGATTCACAGATACGCAGTATTTT. It specifies CASTASGRFTDTQYF.

The CDR3 reads CASSFRLSDTQYF. The DNA of the CDR3 is TGTGCCAGCAGTTTCCGACTGTCAGATACGCAGTATTTT. The V gene is TRBV28, the J gene TRBJ2-3; no clear D. This CDR3 is built from 13 residues. The germline gives CDR1 MDHEN, CDR2 SYDVKM. The V end was cut by 3 bases, the J end by 4 bases, with 8 bases between.

This clone was recorded only once. The chain combines TRBV20-1 with TRBJ2-5, with D perhaps matching TRBD2 (6 bases). CDR1 and CDR2 (germline): DFQATT, SNEGSKA (reference sequence). This CDR3 contains 11 residues. V was pared by 5 bases and J by 5 bases, with 9 bases between. In DNA form, the CDR3 reads TGCAGTGCTGCGGGGACGGAGACCCAGTACTTC. This encodes CSAAGTETQYF.

The genes are TRBV19 and TRBJ1-4; D unresolved. V shed 3 bases and J shed 7 bases, with 12 bases lying between them. This CDR3 region has 14 residues. The germline gives CDR1 LNHDA, CDR2 SQIVND (reference sequence). CDR3 in amino acids: CASSMAPGSEKLFF. CDR3 nucleotide sequence: TGTGCCAGTAGTATGGCCCCCGGGAGTGAAAAACTGTTTTTT.

V and J are TRBV9 and TRBJ1-4, with 8 bases matching TRBD1. V lost 0 bases, J lost 6 bases, and 7 bases stayed unmatched. The CDR3 runs 16 residues. The germline CDR1 and CDR2 sequences are SGDLS and YYNGEE. This CDR3 is CASSVGVTGGDEKLFF. In nucleotides, the CDR3 is TGTGCCAGCAGCGTAGGGGTAACAGGGGGGGATGAAAAACTGTTTTTT.

V usage is TRBV5-1 and J usage is TRBJ2-5; D is possibly TRBD1 (5 bases). Deletions cut 0 bases from V and 5 bases from J, with 11 bases between. Germline CDR1 and CDR2: SGHRS and YFSETQ. The CDR3 extends over 14 amino acids. DNA for the CDR3: TGCGCCAGCAGCTTGGTGCAGGGTGGCGAGACCCAGTACTTC. The encoded protein is CASSLVQGGETQYF.

The chain joins TRBV27 to TRBJ1-5; D is uncertain. The CDR3 is made up of 13 amino acids. V lost 6 bases, J lost 6 bases, and 12 bases lay in between. Per germline, CDR1 MNHEY and CDR2 SMNVEV (reference sequence). CDR3 nucleotide sequence: TGTGCCAGCAGCGACAAATACGGTCAGCCCCAGCATTTT. This codes for CASSDKYGQPQHF.

The V and J genes are TRBV27 and TRBJ1-5, with D perhaps TRBD1 (6 bases). Trimming stripped 5 bases from V and 2 bases from J, with 13 bases between. This CDR3 is built from 15 residues. CDR1 and CDR2 (germline): MNHEY, SMNVEV (reference sequence). The CDR3 sequence: CASSAGTPGNQPQHF. The CDR3 DNA follows: TGTGCCAGCAGTGCCGGGACACCAGGCAATCAGCCCCAGCATTTT.

The chain combines TRBV11-2 with TRBJ1-5; no clear D gene. Germline CDR1 SGHAT, CDR2 FQNNGV. The V and J ends lost 2 bases and 5 bases respectively, with 10 bases between them. CDR3 size: 14 residues. The CDR3 coding sequence is TGTGCCAGCAGCTTATCAGGTTCTGATCAGCCCCAGCATTTT. It specifies CASSLSGSDQPQHF.

On this clone: Other DNA sequences in the sample encode the same CDR3. The gene calls are TRBV2 and TRBJ2-5; perhaps TRBD1 as D (6 bases). This CDR3 comprises 12 residues. CDR1 and CDR2 from the germline V gene are SNHLY and FYNNEI. V was shortened by 4 bases and J by 4 bases, with 7 bases between the two germline ends. The CDR3 protein is CASSVRGETQYF. The CDR3 bases are TGTGCCAGCAGTGTCAGGGGAGAGACCCAGTACTTC.

The chain has TRBV28 and TRBJ2-1, with TRBD2 matching over 8 bases. Germline-derived CDR1 and CDR2 are MDHEN and SYDVKM. J gave up 0 bases and V 6 bases, and 10 bases lay outside the gene matches. The CDR3 runs to 17 residues. CDR3 amino acids: CASRTRLAGPSYNEQFF. The CDR3 coding sequence is TGTGCCAGCAGGACCCGTCTAGCGGGCCCCTCCTACAATGAGCAGTTCTTC.

V and J are TRBV7-9 and TRBJ2-7; D is unresolved. In germline, CDR1 is SEHNR, CDR2 FQNEAQ (reference sequence). This CDR3 contains 12 residues. V was clipped by 5 bases and J by 5 bases, with 10 bases between them. CDR3 nucleotide sequence: TGTGCCAGCAGCCCCCCCCGAGACGAGCAGTACTTC. This gives the protein CASSPPRDEQYF.

The gene calls are TRBV6-5 and TRBJ2-7; possibly TRBD1 for D (5 bases). Germline lookup yields CDR1 MNHEY and CDR2 SVGAGI. This CDR3 comprises 13 residues. V was clipped by 6 bases and J by 3 bases, with 12 bases between them. CDR3: CASRRTNGYEQYF. CDR3 nucleotides: TGTGCCAGCAGGCGGACAAACGGCTACGAGCAGTACTTC.

In its sample, this clone was seen a few times. The chain carries TRBV11-3 and TRBJ2-7; 9 nucleotides match TRBD2. Germline-derived CDR1 and CDR2 are SGHNT and YENEEA. The CDR3 contains 15 residues. Trimming removed 4 bases from V and 3 bases from J; junction bases left unmatched: 7. The CDR3 here is CASSSGTSLIYEQYF. The CDR3 DNA sequence: TGTGCCAGCAGCTCTGGGACTAGCCTGATCTACGAGCAGTACTTC.

The V gene is TRBV7-3, the J gene TRBJ1-1; D unresolved. Germline CDR1 SGHTA, CDR2 FQGTGA. The CDR3 loop spans 14 amino acids. With 2 bases removed from V and 0 bases from J, the gap between germline ends came to 7 bases. CDR3 loop: CASSLGLMNTEAFF. The CDR3 DNA reads TGTGCCAGCAGCTTAGGACTCATGAACACTGAAGCTTTCTTT.

The chain uses TRBV3-1 (or the pseudogene TRBV3-2) and TRBJ2-1, with TRBD1 as a possible D gene (6 bases). The germline V and J ends were trimmed by 4 bases and 8 bases, with 12 bases remaining between them. Germline CDR1 and CDR2: LGHDT and YNNKEL (reference sequence). This CDR3 has 13 residues. The CDR3 here is CASSRHRAYEQFF. As DNA, the CDR3 is TGTGCCAGCAGCCGTCACAGGGCATATGAGCAGTTCTTC.

J is TRBJ2-2 and V is TRBV7-3; 7 positions match TRBD1. The J segment lost 4 bases and the V segment lost 0 bases, leaving 11 bases of the junction unmatched. The V gene's germline CDR1 is SGHTA and CDR2 FQGTGA. The CDR3 contains 18 residues. CDR3 coding DNA: TGTGCCAGCAGCTTAACGATGGCAGCCAGGGGGAGCACCGGGGAGCTGTTTTTT. Translated, it gives CASSLTMAARGSTGELFF. Full variable domain (missing parts from reference TRBV7-3 and TRBJ2-2): GAGVSQTPSNKVTEKGKYVELRCDPISGHTALYWYRQSLGQGPEFLIYFQGTGAADDSGLPNDRFFAVRPEGSVSTLKIQRTERGDSAVYLCASSLTMAARGSTGELFFGEGSRLTVL.

This chain connects TRBV28 to TRBJ1-1, with a possible D match to TRBD1 (6 bases). Germline V gene data show CDR1 as MDHEN and CDR2 as SYDVKM. The CDR3 runs to 13 residues. Trimming pared 6 bases from V and 4 bases from J, leaving 12 bases between. The CDR3 region is CASRAQGFTEAFF. CDR3 bases: TGTGCCAGCAGGGCGCAGGGGTTCACTGAAGCTTTCTTT. Full variable domain (missing parts from reference TRBV28 and TRBJ1-1): DVKVTQSSRYLVKRTGEKVFLECVQDMDHENMFWYRQDPGLGLRLIYFSYDVKMKEKGDIPEGYSVSREKKERFSLILESASTNQTSMYLCASRAQGFTEAFFGQGTRLTVV.

The J gene is TRBJ2-1, the V gene TRBV7-9; a possible D gene is TRBD1 (5 bases). In germline, CDR1 is SEHNR, CDR2 FQNEAQ (reference sequence). This CDR3 spans 15 amino acids. V dropped 5 bases and J dropped 0 bases, with 11 bases sitting between them. As DNA, the CDR3 is TGTGCCAGCAGCAAAGACAGCAACTCCTACAATGAGCAGTTCTTC. Translating gives CASSKDSNSYNEQFF. The full variable domain, completed using reference TRBV7-9 and TRBJ2-1, is DTGVSQNPRHKITKRGQNVTFRCDPISEHNRLYWYRQTLGQGPEFLTYFQNEAQLEKSRLLSDRFSAERPKGSFSTLEIQRTEQGDSAMYLCASSKDSNSYNEQFFGPGTRLTVL.

The chain is built from TRBV5-5 and TRBJ2-7; TRBD1 aligns across 8 bases. Germline loops: CDR1 SGHKS, CDR2 YYEKEE (reference sequence). This CDR3 contains 15 residues. After removal of 0 bases from V and 0 bases from J, the junction contained 2 bases not matched to a gene. The CDR3 DNA reads as TGTGCCAGCAGCTTGGTAGGACAGGGCTCCTACGAGCAGTACTTC. This sequence encodes CASSLVGQGSYEQYF.

The chain is built from TRBV29-1 and TRBJ2-7, with 7 positions matching TRBD1. Germline V gene data show CDR1 as SQVTM and CDR2 as ANQGSEA. Unmatched junction bases numbered 22, after V lost 7 bases and J lost 4 bases. The CDR3 loop spans 17 amino acids. The CDR3 sequence is CSALILTGQTTTYEQYF. In nucleotides, the CDR3 is TGCAGCGCCCTGATACTCACGGGACAGACAACGACTTACGAGCAGTACTTC.

The chain is built from TRBV2 and TRBJ2-7; 9 nucleotides align to TRBD1. The CDR3 is 14 amino acids. The germline V gene has CDR1 SNHLY and CDR2 FYNNEI. V lost 6 bases and J lost 5; bases outside the gene matches: 8. This chain's CDR3 is CASREGQGNDEQYF. CDR3 coding DNA: TGTGCCAGCAGAGAGGGACAGGGTAACGACGAGCAGTACTTC.

This sequence joins TRBV9 and TRBJ2-3; D is ambiguous. Germline V gene data show CDR1 as SGDLS and CDR2 as YYNGEE. The CDR3 contains 13 residues. V lost 4 bases to trimming and J lost 2 bases, with 8 bases between them. CDR3 nucleotides: TGTGCCAGCAGCCCCCGTCCCACAGATACGCAGTATTTT. Protein sequence: CASSPRPTDTQYF.